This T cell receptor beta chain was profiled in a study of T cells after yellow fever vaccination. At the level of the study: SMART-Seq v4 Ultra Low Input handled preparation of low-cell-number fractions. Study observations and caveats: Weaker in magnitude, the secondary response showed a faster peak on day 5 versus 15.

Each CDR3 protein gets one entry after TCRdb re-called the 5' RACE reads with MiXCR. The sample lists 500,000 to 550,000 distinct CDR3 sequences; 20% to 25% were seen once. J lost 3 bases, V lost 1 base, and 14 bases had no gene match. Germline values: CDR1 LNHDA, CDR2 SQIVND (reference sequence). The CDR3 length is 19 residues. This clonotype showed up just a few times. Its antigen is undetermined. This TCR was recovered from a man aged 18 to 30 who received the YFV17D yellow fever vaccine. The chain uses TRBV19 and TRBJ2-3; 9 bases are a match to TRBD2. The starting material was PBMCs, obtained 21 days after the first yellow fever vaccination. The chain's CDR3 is CASSIGSGGFNWITDTQYF. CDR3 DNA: TGTGCCAGTAGTATAGGGAGCGGGGGGTTTAATTGGATTACAGATACGCAGTATTTT.